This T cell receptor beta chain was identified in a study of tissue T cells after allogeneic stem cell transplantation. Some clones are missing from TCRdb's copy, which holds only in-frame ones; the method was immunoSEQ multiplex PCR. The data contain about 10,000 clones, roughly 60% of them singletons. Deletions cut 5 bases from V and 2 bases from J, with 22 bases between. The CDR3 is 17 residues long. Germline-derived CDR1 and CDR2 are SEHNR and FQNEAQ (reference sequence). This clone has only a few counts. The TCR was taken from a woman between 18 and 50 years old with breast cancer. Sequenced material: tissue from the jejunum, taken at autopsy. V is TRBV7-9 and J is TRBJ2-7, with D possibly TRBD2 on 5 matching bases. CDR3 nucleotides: TGTGCCAGCAGCCCTGCGGTCGAGGTGGAGCGGCCCTACGAGCAGTACTTC. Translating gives CASSPAVEVERPYEQYF.